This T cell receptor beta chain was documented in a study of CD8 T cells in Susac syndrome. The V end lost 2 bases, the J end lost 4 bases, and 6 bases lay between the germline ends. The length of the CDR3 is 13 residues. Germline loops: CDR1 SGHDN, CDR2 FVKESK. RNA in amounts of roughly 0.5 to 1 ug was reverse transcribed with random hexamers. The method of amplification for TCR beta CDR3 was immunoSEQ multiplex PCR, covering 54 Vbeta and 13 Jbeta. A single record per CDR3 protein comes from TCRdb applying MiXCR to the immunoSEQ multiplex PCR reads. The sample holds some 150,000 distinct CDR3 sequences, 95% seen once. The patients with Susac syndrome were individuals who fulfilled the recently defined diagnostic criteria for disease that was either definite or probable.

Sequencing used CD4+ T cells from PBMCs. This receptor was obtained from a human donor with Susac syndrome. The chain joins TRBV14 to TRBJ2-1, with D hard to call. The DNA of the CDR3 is TGTGCCAGCAGCCAAAATGTGTACAATGAGCAGTTCTTC. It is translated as CASSQNVYNEQFF.